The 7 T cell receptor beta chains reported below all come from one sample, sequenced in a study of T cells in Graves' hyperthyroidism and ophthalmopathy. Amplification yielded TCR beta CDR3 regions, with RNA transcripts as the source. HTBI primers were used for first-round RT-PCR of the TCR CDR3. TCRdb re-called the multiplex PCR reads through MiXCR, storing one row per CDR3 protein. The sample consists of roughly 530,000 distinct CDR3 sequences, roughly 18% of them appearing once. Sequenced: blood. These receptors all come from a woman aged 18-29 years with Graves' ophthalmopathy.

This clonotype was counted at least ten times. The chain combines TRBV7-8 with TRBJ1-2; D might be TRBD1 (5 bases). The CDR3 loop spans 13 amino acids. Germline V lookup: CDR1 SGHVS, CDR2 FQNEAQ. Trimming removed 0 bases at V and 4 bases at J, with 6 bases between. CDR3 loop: CASSLAGAYGYTF. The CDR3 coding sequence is TGTGCCAGCAGCTTAGCTGGGGCCTATGGCTACACCTTC. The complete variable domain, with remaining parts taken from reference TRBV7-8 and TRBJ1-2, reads GAGVSQSPRYKVAKRGQDVALRCDPISGHVSLFWYQQALGQGPEFLTYFQNEAQLDKSGLPSDRFFAERPEGSVSTLKIQRTQQEDSAVYLCASSLAGAYGYTFGSGTRLTVV.

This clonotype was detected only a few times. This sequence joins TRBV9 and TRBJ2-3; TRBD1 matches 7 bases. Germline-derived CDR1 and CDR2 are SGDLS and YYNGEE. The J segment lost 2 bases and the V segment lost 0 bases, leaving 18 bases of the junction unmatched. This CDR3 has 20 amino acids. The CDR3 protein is CASSVETGPLGTTHTDTQYF. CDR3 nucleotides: TGTGCCAGCAGCGTAGAGACAGGGCCGTTGGGAACCACGCACACAGATACGCAGTATTTT.

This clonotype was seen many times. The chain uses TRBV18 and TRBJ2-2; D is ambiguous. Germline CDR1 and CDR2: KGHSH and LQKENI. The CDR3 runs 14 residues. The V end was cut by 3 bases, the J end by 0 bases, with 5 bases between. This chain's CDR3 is CASSPAANTGELFF. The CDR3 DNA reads TGTGCCAGCTCACCCGCGGCGAACACCGGGGAGCTGTTTTTT.

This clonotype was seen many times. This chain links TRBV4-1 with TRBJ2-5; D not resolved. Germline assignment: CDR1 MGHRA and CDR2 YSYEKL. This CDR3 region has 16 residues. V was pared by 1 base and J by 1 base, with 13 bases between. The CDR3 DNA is TGCGCCAGCAGCCAAGCCACAGCGCGAGGCCAAGAGACCCAGTACTTC. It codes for CASSQATARGQETQYF.

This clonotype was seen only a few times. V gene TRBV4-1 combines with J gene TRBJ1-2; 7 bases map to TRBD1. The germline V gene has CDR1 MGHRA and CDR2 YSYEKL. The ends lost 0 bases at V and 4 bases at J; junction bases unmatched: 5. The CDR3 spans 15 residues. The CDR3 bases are TGCGCCAGCAGCCAAGATGGAGGGGGCGTCTATGGCTACACCTTC. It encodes CASSQDGGGVYGYTF.

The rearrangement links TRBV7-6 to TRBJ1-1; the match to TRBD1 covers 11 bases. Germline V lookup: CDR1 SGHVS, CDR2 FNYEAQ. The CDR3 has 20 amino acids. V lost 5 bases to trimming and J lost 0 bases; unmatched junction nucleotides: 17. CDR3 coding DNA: TGTGCCAGCAGCCCGCGGGGGGTAGGACAGGGGGCTTTTATGAACACTGAAGCTTTCTTT. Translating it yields CASSPRGVGQGAFMNTEAFF. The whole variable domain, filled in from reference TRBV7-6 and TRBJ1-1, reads GAGVSQSPRYKVTKRGQDVALRCDPISGHVSLYWYRQALGQGPEFLTYFNYEAQQDKSGLPNDRFSAERPEGSISTLTIQRTEQRDSAMYRCASSPRGVGQGAFMNTEAFFGQGTRLTVV.

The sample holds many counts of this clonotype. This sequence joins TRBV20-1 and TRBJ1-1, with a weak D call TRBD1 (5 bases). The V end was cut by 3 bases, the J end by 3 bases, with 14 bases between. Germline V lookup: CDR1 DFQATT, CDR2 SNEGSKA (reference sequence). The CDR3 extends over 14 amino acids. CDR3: CSASTTQGYTEAFF. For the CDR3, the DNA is TGCAGTGCTAGTACAACGCAGGGCTACACTGAAGCTTTCTTT.